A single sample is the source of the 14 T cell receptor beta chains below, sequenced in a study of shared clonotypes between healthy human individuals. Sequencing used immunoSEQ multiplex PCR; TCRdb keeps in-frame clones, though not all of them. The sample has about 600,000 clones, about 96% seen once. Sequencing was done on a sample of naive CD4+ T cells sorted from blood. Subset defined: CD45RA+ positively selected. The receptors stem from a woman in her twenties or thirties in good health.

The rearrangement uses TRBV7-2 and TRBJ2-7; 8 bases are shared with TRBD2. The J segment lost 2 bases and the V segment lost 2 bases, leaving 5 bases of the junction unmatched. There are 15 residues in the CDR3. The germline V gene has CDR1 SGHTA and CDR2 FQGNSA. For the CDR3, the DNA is TGTGCCAGCAGCTTATCTAGCGGGCCTGCCTACGAGCAGTACTTC. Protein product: CASSLSSGPAYEQYF.

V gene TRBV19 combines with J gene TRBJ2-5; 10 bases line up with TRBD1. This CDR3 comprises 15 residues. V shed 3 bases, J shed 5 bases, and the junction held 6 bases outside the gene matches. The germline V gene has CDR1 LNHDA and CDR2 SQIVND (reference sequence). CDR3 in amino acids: CASSIRQGALETQYF. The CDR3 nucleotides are TGTGCCAGTAGTATTCGACAGGGGGCTTTGGAGACCCAGTACTTC.

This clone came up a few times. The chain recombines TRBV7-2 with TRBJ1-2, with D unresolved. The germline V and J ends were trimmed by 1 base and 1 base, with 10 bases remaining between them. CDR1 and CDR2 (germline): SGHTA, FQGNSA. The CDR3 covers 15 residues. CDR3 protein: CASSLDVGSNYGYTF. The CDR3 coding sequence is TGTGCCAGCAGCTTAGATGTAGGGAGTAACTATGGCTACACCTTC.

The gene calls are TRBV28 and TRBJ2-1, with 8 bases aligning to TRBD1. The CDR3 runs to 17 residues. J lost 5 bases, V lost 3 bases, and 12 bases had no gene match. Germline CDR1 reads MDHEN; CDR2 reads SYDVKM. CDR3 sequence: CASSFQGARVLDNEQFF. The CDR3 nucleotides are TGTGCCAGCAGTTTCCAGGGGGCGCGGGTATTGGACAATGAGCAGTTCTTC. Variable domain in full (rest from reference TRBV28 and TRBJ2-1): DVKVTQSSRYLVKRTGEKVFLECVQDMDHENMFWYRQDPGLGLRLIYFSYDVKMKEKGDIPEGYSVSREKKERFSLILESASTNQTSMYLCASSFQGARVLDNEQFFGPGTRLTVL.

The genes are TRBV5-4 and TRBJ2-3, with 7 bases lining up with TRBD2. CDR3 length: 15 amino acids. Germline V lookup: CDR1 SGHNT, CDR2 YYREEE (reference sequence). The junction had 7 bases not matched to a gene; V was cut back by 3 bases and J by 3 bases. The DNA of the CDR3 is TGTGCCAGCAGCTCGGGAGGCGGGAGAACAGATACGCAGTATTTT. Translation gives CASSSGGGRTDTQYF. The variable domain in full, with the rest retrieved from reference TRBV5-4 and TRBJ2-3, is ETGVTQSPTHLIKTRGQQVTLRCSSQSGHNTVSWYQQALGQGPQFIFQYYREEENGRGNFPPRFSGLQFPNYSSELNVNALELDDSALYLCASSSGGGRTDTQYFGPGTRLTVL.

CDR3 sequence (DNA): TGTGCCAGCAGCTTAGCCGGGACCCAGCAGTTCTTC. It yields the protein CASSLAGTQQFF. The chain couples TRBV11-2 to TRBJ2-1; D could derive from TRBD1 or TRBD2 (5 bases each). V gave up 1 base and J gave up 11 bases, with 9 bases separating them. The length of the CDR3 is 12 residues. Germline values: CDR1 SGHAT, CDR2 FQNNGV. The full variable domain, with the rest looked up from reference TRBV11-2 and TRBJ2-1, is EAGVAQSPRYKIIEKRQSVAFWCNPISGHATLYWYQQILGQGPKLLIQFQNNGVVDDSQLPKDRFSAERLKGVDSTLKIQPAKLEDSAVYLCASSLAGTQQFFGPGTRLTVL.

The CDR3 nucleotides are TGTGCCAACGGAATTAGCGGGAGGAACAATGAGCAGTTCTTC. Translated, it gives CANGISGRNNEQFF. The rearrangement links TRBV2 to TRBJ2-1; 10 nucleotides agree with TRBD2. CDR1 is SNHLY and CDR2 is FYNNEI in the germline V gene. The CDR3 has 14 residues. V lost 10 bases to trimming and J lost 5 bases; unmatched junction nucleotides: 8.

The CDR3 here is CASSQDGPGTEAFF. CDR3 nucleotide sequence: TGTGCCAGCAGCCAAGATGGGCCCGGCACTGAAGCTTTCTTT. V gene TRBV4-2 combines with J gene TRBJ1-1; no reliable D call. CDR3 length: 14 amino acids. CDR1 and CDR2 (germline): LGHNA, YNFKEQ. V dropped 0 bases and J dropped 4 bases, with 9 bases sitting between them.

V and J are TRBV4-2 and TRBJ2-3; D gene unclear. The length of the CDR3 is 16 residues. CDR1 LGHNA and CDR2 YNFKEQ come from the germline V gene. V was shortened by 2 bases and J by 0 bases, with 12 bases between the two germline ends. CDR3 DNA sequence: TGTGCCAGCAGCCAATTAGAAATTTCTAGCACAGATACGCAGTATTTT. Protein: CASSQLEISSTDTQYF.

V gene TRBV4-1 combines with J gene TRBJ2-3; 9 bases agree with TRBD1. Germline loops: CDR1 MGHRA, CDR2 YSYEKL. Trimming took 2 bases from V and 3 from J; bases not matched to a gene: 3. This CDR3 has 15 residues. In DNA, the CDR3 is TGCGCCAGCAGCCAATTACAGGGGGCAACAGATACGCAGTATTTT. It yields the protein CASSQLQGATDTQYF.

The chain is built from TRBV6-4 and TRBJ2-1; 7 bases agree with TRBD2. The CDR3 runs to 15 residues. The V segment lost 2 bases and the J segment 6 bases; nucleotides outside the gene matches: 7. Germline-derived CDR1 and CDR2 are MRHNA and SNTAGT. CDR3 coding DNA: TGTGCCAGCAGTGACGGGTCTAGCGGCCGCAATGAGCAGTTCTTC. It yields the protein CASSDGSSGRNEQFF.

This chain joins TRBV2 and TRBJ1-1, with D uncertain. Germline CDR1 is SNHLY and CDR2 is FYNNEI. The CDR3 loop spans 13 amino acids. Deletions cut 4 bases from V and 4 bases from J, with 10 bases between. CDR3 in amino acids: CASSGFQSTEAFF. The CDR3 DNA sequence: TGTGCCAGCAGTGGTTTTCAGTCCACTGAAGCTTTCTTT.

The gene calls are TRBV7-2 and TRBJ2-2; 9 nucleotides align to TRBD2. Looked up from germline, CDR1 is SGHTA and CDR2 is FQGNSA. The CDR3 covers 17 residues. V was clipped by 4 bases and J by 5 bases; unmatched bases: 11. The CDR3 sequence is CASSSPSGRRNTGELFF. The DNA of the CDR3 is TGTGCCAGCAGCTCACCCAGCGGGAGGAGGAATACCGGGGAGCTGTTTTTT.

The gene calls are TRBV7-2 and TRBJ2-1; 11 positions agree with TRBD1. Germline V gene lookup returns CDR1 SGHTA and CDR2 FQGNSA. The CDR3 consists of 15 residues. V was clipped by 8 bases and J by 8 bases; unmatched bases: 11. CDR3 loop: CASRSPGQGVYEQFF. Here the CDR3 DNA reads TGTGCCAGCCGCTCTCCGGGACAGGGGGTTTATGAGCAGTTCTTC. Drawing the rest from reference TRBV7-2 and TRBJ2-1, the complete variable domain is GAGVSQSPSNKVTEKGKDVELRCDPISGHTALYWYRQSLGQGLEFLIYFQGNSAPDKSGLPSDRFSAERTGGSVSTLTIQRTQQEDSAVYLCASRSPGQGVYEQFFGPGTRLTVL.